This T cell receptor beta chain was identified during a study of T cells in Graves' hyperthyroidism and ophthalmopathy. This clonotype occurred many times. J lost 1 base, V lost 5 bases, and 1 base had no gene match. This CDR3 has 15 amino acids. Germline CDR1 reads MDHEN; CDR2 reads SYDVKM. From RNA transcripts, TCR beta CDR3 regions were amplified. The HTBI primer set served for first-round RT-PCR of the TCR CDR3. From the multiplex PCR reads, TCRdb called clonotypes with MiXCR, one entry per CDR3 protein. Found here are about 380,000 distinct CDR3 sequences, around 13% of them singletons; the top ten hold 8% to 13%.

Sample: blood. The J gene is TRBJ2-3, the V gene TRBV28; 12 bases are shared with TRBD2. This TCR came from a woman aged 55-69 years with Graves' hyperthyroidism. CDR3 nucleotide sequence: TGTGCCAGCAGTAGACTAGCGGGGGGCACAGATACGCAGTATTTT. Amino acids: CASSRLAGGTDTQYF.